This T cell receptor beta chain was retrieved from a study of radiotherapy plus CTLA-4 blockade in lung cancer. Study context: Objective responses were observed in about 17% of patients, and disease control was achieved by around 31%.

Study conclusions and caveats: Among blood TCR repertoires after radiotherapy plus ipilimumab, tumor-derived clones expanded.

Concerning this clone: Its antigen is unidentified.

Trimming at V came to 6 bases and at J to 1 base, leaving 7 bases not matched to a gene. This CDR3 has 15 residues. CDR1 is SGHAT, CDR2 FQNNGV, per germline. Profiling relied on immunoSEQ multiplex PCR, and the TCRdb table lists in-frame clones only, not all of them. This repertoire shows about 90,000 clones, roughly four fifths found once; its top ten account for approximately 14%. This sequence was found in a human donor with non-small cell lung cancer that progressed on radiotherapy plus ipilimumab. The V call is TRBV11-2, the J call TRBJ2-7; 9 bases agree with TRBD2. Sample: peripheral blood, taken from a patient treated with radiotherapy plus ipilimumab. The CDR3 loop reads CASRLLAGGSYEQYF. CDR3 coding DNA: TGTGCCAGCAGGTTACTAGCGGGCGGTTCCTACGAGCAGTACTTC.